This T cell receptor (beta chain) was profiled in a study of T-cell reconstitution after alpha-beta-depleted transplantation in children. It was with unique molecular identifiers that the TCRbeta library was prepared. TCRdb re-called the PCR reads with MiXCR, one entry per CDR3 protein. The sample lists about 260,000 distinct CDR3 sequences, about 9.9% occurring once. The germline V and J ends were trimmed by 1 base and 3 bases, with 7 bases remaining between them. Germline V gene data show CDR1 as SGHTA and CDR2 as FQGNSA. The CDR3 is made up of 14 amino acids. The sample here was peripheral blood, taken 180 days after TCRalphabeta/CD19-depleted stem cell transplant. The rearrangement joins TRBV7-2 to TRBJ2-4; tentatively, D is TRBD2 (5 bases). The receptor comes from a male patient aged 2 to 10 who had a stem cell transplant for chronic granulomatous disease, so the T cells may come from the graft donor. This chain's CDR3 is CASSLGGVKNIQYF. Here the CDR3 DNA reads TGTGCCAGCAGCTTAGGGGGAGTCAAAAACATTCAGTACTTC.